A single sample gave rise to the 6 T cell receptor beta chains below, sequenced in a study of cytomegalovirus exposure and HLA in healthy donors (dated by TCRdb to about 2017). The library was produced with the immunoSEQ multiplex PCR assay. For the multiplex PCR, a mixture combining 60 forward primers for TCR Vbeta segments and 13 reverse primers for TCR Jbeta segments was used. The table comes from immuneACCESS by way of TCRdb, which keeps in-frame sequences with V and J called. Part of the clones is missing from these tables; in studies checked, under half for an unresolved V gene and the rest for unknown reasons. Counted in this sample were roughly 130,000 clones; 65% to 75% of them appeared once. 5.8% of the sample comes from the top ten. Material: PBMCs. These receptors originate from a woman aged 50 to 60 in good health and CMV-seropositive.

The chain carries TRBV15 and TRBJ2-1; the match to TRBD2 covers 7 bases. The CDR3 runs to 15 residues. With 5 bases clipped from V and 7 bases from J, the junction kept 11 bases outside the gene matches. Germline CDR1 and CDR2: LNHNV and YYDKDF (reference sequence). The CDR3 sequence is CATSGPGGLRNEQFF. The CDR3 DNA sequence: TGTGCCACCAGCGGACCGGGAGGATTGAGGAATGAGCAGTTCTTC.

The chain links TRBV5-1 to TRBJ2-3; 8 bases fit TRBD1. The CDR3 extends over 14 amino acids. CDR1 is SGHRS, CDR2 YFSETQ, per germline. V trimming: 6 bases; J trimming: 2 bases; junction bases outside the gene matches: 5. The CDR3 nucleotides read TGCGCCAGCACGACAGGGGCGACCACAGATACGCAGTATTTT. Translation gives CASTTGATTDTQYF. Complete variable domain (other parts from reference TRBV5-1 and TRBJ2-3): KAGVTQTPRYLIKTRGQQVTLSCSPISGHRSVSWYQQTPGQGLQFLFEYFSETQRNKGNFPGRFSGRQFSNSRSEMNVSTLELGDSALYLCASTTGATTDTQYFGPGTRLTVL.

V and J are TRBV19 and TRBJ2-7; TRBD2 agrees at 12 bases. Germline V gene data show CDR1 as LNHDA and CDR2 as SQIVND (reference sequence). This CDR3 is built from 14 residues. V lost 5 bases and J lost 2; bases outside the gene matches: 1. CDR3 in amino acids: CASSSSGGAYEQYF. CDR3 coding DNA: TGTGCCAGTAGTTCTAGCGGGGGGGCCTACGAGCAGTACTTC.

The table lists this clone with a few counts. The V and J genes are TRBV7-2 and TRBJ1-1, with unresolved D. V was clipped by 4 bases and J by 2 bases, with 8 bases between them. CDR1 and CDR2 (germline): SGHTA, FQGNSA. The CDR3 has 13 amino acids. In DNA, the CDR3 is TGTGCCAGCAGCTCCAGTATCAACACTGAAGCTTTCTTT. This codes for CASSSSINTEAFF.

The chain has TRBV7-8 and TRBJ2-7; 10 bases are shared with TRBD2. From germline, CDR1 is SGHVS and CDR2 FQNEAQ. With V trimmed by 4 bases and J by 6 bases, 9 bases remained unmatched. CDR3 length equals 15 residues. The CDR3 DNA sequence: TGTGCCAGCAGCTGGTCCGGGACTAGCGTTCCCGAGCAGTACTTC. Its protein product is CASSWSGTSVPEQYF.

In its sample, this clone was seen once. The chain uses TRBV7-2 and TRBJ1-2; unclear D gene. The CDR3 totals 11 residues. V dropped 5 bases and J dropped 8 bases, with 9 bases sitting between them. The germline CDR1 and CDR2 sequences are SGHTA and FQGNSA. The chain's CDR3 is CASSRAAGYTF. The CDR3 nucleotides read TGTGCCAGCAGCCGAGCGGCGGGCTACACCTTC.